The clone carrying this TCR beta chain was seen repeatedly, ten times or more. What it binds is not known. The CDR3 runs to 15 residues. V lost 8 bases to trimming and J lost 2 bases, with 17 bases between them. The germline V gene has CDR1 LNHNV and CDR2 YYDKDF (reference sequence). The data are from a study of T cell repertoires in cytomegalovirus infection. The wider study: Indications came from public TCR beta signatures; they pointed to CMV infection and to a matching HLA type.

TCRdb passed the reads through MiXCR, listing each CDR3 protein once. The profile shows approximately 500,000 distinct CDR3 sequences, 10% to 12% of them singletons. General study points: HLA-C-restricted TCR beta clonotypes specific for CMV led the ex vivo response. CMV carriers with the relevant HLA were identified by cumulative public TCR beta family frequency.

The sequence derives from a human donor in good health (CMV status not recorded). Some clones in this sample may be carry-over from other donors' samples. What was sequenced was PBMCs. V usage is TRBV15 and J usage is TRBJ2-3, with TRBD1 as a possible D gene (6 bases). CDR3 region: CATSSRDMDTDTQYF. The CDR3 DNA sequence: TGTGCCACCTCGAGCAGGGACATGGACACAGATACGCAGTATTTT.